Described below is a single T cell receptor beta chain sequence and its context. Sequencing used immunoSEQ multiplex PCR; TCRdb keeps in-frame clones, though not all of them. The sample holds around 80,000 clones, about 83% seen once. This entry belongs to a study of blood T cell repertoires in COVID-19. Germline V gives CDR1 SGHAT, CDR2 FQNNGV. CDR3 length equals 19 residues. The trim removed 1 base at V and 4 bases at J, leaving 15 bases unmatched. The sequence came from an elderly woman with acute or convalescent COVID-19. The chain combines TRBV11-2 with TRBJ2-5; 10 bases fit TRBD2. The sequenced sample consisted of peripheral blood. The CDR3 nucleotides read TGTGCCAGCAGCTTAGCAGGGGCTAGCGGGAGTTTCATGGGAGAGACCCAGTACTTC. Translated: CASSLAGASGSFMGETQYF.